This T cell receptor beta chain was found in a study of OX40 agonist ivuxolimab in advanced cancers. Generated by immunoSEQ multiplex PCR, the TCRdb table keeps only in-frame clones and is missing some. The sample has 55,000 to 75,000 clones, around 90% seen once. Looked up from germline, CDR1 is MNHEY and CDR2 is SMNVEV (reference sequence). J was trimmed by 3 bases and V by 6 bases; bases with no gene match: 6. The CDR3 is made up of 14 amino acids. This specimen consisted of CD4+ or CD8+ T cells sorted from blood, obtained in a trial of the OX40 agonist ivuxolimab. The chain is built from TRBV27 and TRBJ2-7, with TRBD2 matching 9 bases. This TCR came from an adult with an advanced solid tumor such as melanoma, head and neck, liver or kidney cancer. For the CDR3, the DNA is TGTGCCAGCAGGTCAGCGGGAGGTCACTACGAGCAGTACTTC. Translation gives CASRSAGGHYEQYF.